The T cell receptor beta chain described here comes from a study of blood T cell repertoires in COVID-19. Looking at the study overall: Collection of acute and convalescent COVID-19 samples took place in the United States, Italy and Spain. The cDNA or gDNA used as material had been derived from T cells, B-cell-depleted T cells, or PBMCs.

This clone has more than one count but fewer than ten. In the original workflow: Amplifying reference gene primers gave estimates of nucleated cell counts. Some clones are missing from TCRdb's copy, which holds only in-frame ones; the method was immunoSEQ multiplex PCR. D and trimming come from the DNA, and the V and J calls and clone size come from that table. The sample consists of 200,000 to 250,000 clones, around 83% of them appearing once. This clonotype was sampled from a man aged 45-65 years with active or convalescent COVID-19. What was sequenced was peripheral blood.

CDR3 nucleotide sequence: TGCAGTGCTAGTGACGCCTACGAGCAGTACGTC. Translated: CSASDAYEQYV. The rearrangement links TRBV20-1 to TRBJ2-7; no reliable D call. Germline assignment: CDR1 DFQATT and CDR2 SNEGSKA (reference sequence). The CDR3 sequence is 11 residues long. Trimming pared 3 bases from V and 2 bases from J, leaving 5 bases between.